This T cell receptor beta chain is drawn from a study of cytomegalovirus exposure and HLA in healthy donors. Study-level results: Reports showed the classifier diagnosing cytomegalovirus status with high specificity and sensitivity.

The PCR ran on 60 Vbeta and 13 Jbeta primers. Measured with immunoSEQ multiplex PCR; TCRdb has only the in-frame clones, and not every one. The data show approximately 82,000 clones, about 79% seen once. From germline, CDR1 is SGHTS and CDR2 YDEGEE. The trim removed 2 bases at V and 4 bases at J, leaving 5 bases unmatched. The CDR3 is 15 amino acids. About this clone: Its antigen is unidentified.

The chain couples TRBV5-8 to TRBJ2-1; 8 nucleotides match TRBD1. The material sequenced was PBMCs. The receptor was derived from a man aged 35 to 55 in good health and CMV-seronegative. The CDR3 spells CASSFQGASYNEQFF. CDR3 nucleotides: TGTGCCAGCAGCTTTCAGGGGGCCTCTTACAATGAGCAGTTCTTC. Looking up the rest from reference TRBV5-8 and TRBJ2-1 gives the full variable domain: EAGVTQSPTHLIKTRGQQATLRCSPISGHTSVYWYQQALGLGLQFLLWYDEGEERNRGNFPPRFSGRQFPNYSSELNVNALELEDSALYLCASSFQGASYNEQFFGPGTRLTVL.